A selection of T cell receptor beta chains follows, all from one sample in a study of cytomegalovirus exposure and HLA in healthy donors. This table comes from immunoSEQ multiplex PCR, and its TCRdb copy is limited to in-frame clones, with some not included. This sample yields roughly 100,000 clones, of which 83% are seen a single time; just over 2.5% belongs to the top ten. Sequencing was carried out using PBMCs. The receptors originated from a man aged 40-50 years in good health and CMV-seronegative. The CDR3 runs from the conserved cysteine through the conserved F or W. Each record gives: CDR3 length, D gene, clone size, J gene, V gene, CDR3 protein, CDR3 DNA. The D gene is left open where the match is weak. Rows may omit the clone size; those that give it use once, few, many or a size class.

>13|TRBD2|once|TRBJ2-3|TRBV5-4
CASSPRGADTQYF
TGTGCCAGCAGCCCCCGGGGGGCAGATACGCAGTATTTT
>15|NA|NA|TRBJ1-2|TRBV19
CASSIPGVLYLGYTF
TGTGCCAGTAGTATTCCCGGAGTCTTGTATTTGGGCTACACCTTC
>15|NA|NA|TRBJ2-7|TRBV19
CASSWGGGRGYEQYF
TGTGCCAGTAGTTGGGGCGGTGGCAGGGGCTACGAGCAGTACTTC
>15|NA|NA|TRBJ1-4|TRBV7-6
CASSFRGQMNEKLFF
TGTGCCAGCAGCTTCCGGGGACAAATGAATGAAAAACTGTTTTTT
>17|NA|NA|TRBJ1-5|TRBV10-3
CAISEGSARASGQPQHF
TGTGCCATCAGTGAGGGTAGTGCCAGGGCATCAGGTCAGCCCCAGCATTTT
>14|NA|NA|TRBJ2-1|TRBV27
CASSLGSSYNEQFF
TGTGCCAGCAGTTTAGGGAGCTCCTACAATGAGCAGTTCTTC
>15|TRBD1|NA|TRBJ1-3|TRBV6-1
CASSPDREAGNTIYF
TGTGCCAGCAGTCCGGACAGGGAGGCAGGAAACACCATATATTTT
>14|TRBD1|NA|TRBJ2-7|TRBV19
CASRFRDSFYEQYF
TGTGCCAGTAGGTTCCGGGACAGCTTCTACGAGCAGTACTTC
>12|TRBD2|NA|TRBJ2-5|TRBV30
CAWSGPSGGAYF
TGTGCCTGGAGCGGCCCCAGCGGGGGAGCTTACTTC
>15|TRBD1|NA|TRBJ2-1|TRBV7-3
CASSRTGGTYNEQFF
TGTGCCAGCAGTCGTACAGGGGGAACCTACAATGAGCAGTTCTTC
>13|TRBD2|NA|TRBJ2-1|TRBV5-1
CASGGGPYNEQFF
TGCGCCAGCGGCGGGGGACCCTACAATGAGCAGTTCTTC
>14|NA|NA|TRBJ1-5|TRBV6-5
CASRARIPNQPQHF
TGTGCCAGCAGAGCCAGGATCCCCAATCAGCCCCAGCATTTT
>15|TRBD1|few|TRBJ1-1|TRBV11-2
CASSAYGTGKTEAFF
TGTGCCAGCAGCGCCTACGGGACAGGGAAGACTGAAGCTTTCTTT
>16|NA|NA|TRBJ1-6|TRBV7-9
CASSSYRSSYNSPLHF
TGTGCCAGCAGCTCATACAGGAGCTCCTATAATTCACCCCTCCACTTT
>12|NA|few|TRBJ2-5|TRBV5-1
CASSLGRETQYF
TGCGCCAGCAGCTTGGGCAGAGAGACCCAGTACTTC
>14|TRBD1|NA|TRBJ1-2|TRBV5-4
CASSQGQGTYGYTF
TGTGCCAGCAGCCAAGGACAGGGGACGTATGGCTACACCTTC
>13|NA|NA|TRBJ1-1|TRBV2
CASTSWGDTEAFF
TGTGCCAGCACCAGCTGGGGGGACACTGAAGCTTTCTTT
>16|TRBD2|NA|TRBJ2-1|TRBV4-2
CASSQEPGLPQNEQFF
TGTGCCAGCAGCCAAGAGCCGGGACTACCCCAAAATGAGCAGTTCTTC
>15|TRBD1|NA|TRBJ2-1|TRBV6-5
CASSYYRQGKNEQFF
TGTGCCAGCAGTTACTACCGACAGGGCAAGAATGAGCAGTTCTTC
>11|TRBD1|NA|TRBJ2-7|TRBV19
CASYRGIVQYF
TGTGCCAGTTACAGGGGAATAGTGCAGTACTTC
>14|NA|NA|TRBJ1-1|TRBV11-2
CASSFGVINTEAFF
TGTGCCAGCAGCTTCGGGGTTATTAACACTGAAGCTTTCTTT
>14|NA|NA|TRBJ1-1|TRBV19
CASSIYRRGTEAFF
TGTGCCAGTAGTATATACAGGCGGGGGACTGAAGCTTTCTTT
>15|NA|NA|TRBJ1-2|TRBV7-3
CASSPSGQGTYGYTF
TGTGCCAGCAGCCCCTCTGGGCAGGGTACCTATGGCTACACCTTC
>13|NA|NA|TRBJ2-3|TRBV18
CASSLGPTDTQYF
TGTGCCAGCTCACTTGGCCCCACAGATACGCAGTATTTT
>14|TRBD1|once|TRBJ1-1|TRBV7-9
CASSDQGVGTEAFF
TGTGCCAGCAGTGATCAGGGGGTTGGCACTGAAGCTTTCTTT
>12|NA|once|TRBJ2-7|TRBV7-9
CAIPGGAYEQYF
TGTGCCATCCCAGGCGGGGCCTACGAGCAGTACTTC
>12|NA|NA|TRBJ2-7|TRBV5-1
CASSVLAGEQYF
TGCGCCAGCAGCGTACTAGCTGGCGAGCAGTACTTC
>14|TRBD1|NA|TRBJ1-5|TRBV4-2
CASSLGQGGQPQHF
TGTGCCAGCAGCCTAGGACAGGGGGGCCAGCCCCAGCATTTT
>11|NA|NA|TRBJ1-2|TRBV2
CASEGGYGYTF
TGTGCCAGCGAGGGGGGGTATGGCTACACCTTC
>15|TRBD1|NA|TRBJ1-6|TRBV30
CAWSVGGQPNSPLHF
TGTGCCTGGAGTGTCGGGGGACAGCCTAATTCACCCCTCCACTTT
>16|NA|NA|TRBJ1-2|TRBV23-1
CASSQCSRDRLCGYTF
TGCGCCAGCAGTCAATGTTCGCGGGACCGGCTTTGTGGCTACACCTTC
>14|NA|NA|TRBJ2-7|TRBV5-6
CASSQGSPNYEQYF
TGTGCCAGCAGCCAGGGGAGCCCCAACTACGAGCAGTACTTC
>15|NA|NA|TRBJ2-1|TRBV11-2
CASSLLAQAYNEQFF
TGTGCCAGCAGCTTACTAGCCCAGGCCTACAATGAGCAGTTCTTC
>15|NA|once|TRBJ1-2|TRBV7-3
CASGGGVGGGYGYTF
TGTGCCAGCGGAGGAGGAGTGGGCGGGGGCTATGGCTACACCTTC
>16|TRBD1|NA|TRBJ1-5|TRBV5-1
CASSPQGGEGNQPQHF
TGCGCCAGCAGCCCCCAGGGGGGTGAAGGCAATCAGCCCCAGCATTTT
>16|TRBD1|NA|TRBJ2-5|TRBV5-6
CASSFNDRVPTETQYF
TGTGCCAGCAGCTTCAACGACAGGGTCCCCACTGAGACCCAGTACTTC